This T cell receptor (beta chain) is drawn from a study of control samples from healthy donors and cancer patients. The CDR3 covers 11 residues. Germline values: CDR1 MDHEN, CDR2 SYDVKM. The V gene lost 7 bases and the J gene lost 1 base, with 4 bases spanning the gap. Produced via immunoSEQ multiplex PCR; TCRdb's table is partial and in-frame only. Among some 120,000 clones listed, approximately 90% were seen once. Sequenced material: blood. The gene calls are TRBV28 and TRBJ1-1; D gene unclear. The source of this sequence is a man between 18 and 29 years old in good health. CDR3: CASNGNTEAFF. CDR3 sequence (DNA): TGTGCCAGCAACGGGAACACTGAAGCTTTCTTT.